Listed below are T cell receptor beta chains from one sample, sequenced in a study of cytomegalovirus exposure and HLA in healthy donors. Some clones are missing from TCRdb's copy, which holds only in-frame ones; the method was immunoSEQ multiplex PCR. The data contain 150,000 to 200,000 clones, approximately 70% of them seen just once; the ten biggest clones take up under 2.5%. Sequenced sample: PBMCs. The receptor set was obtained from a human donor in good health. Both conserved end residues are part of each CDR3. D genes are given only for firm matches. Only some rows state a clone size, as once, few, many or a class for expanded clones.

j_call d_call v_call cdr3_length clone_size cdr3_aa cdr3_nt
TRBJ2-2 - TRBV5-6 15 - CASSPSSGNTGELFF TGTGCCAGCAGCCCGTCTAGTGGAAACACCGGGGAGCTGTTTTTT
TRBJ2-5 TRBD2 TRBV19 16 - CASSPYSGGAGETQYF TGTGCCAGTAGTCCTTACAGCGGGGGGGCCGGGGAGACCCAGTACTTC
TRBJ2-6 - TRBV21-1 16 - CASAGRDPSGANVLTF TGTGCCAGCGCCGGACGGGATCCCTCTGGGGCCAACGTCCTGACTTTC
TRBJ2-1 TRBD1 TRBV29-1 16 - CSITGPGTGWMGEQFF TGCAGCATAACCGGGCCGGGGACAGGGTGGATGGGTGAGCAGTTCTTC
TRBJ1-2 - TRBV18 13 - CASSQGNNYGYTF TGTGCCAGCTCACAGGGGAATAACTATGGCTACACCTTC
TRBJ2-7 TRBD1 TRBV7-8 13 - CASSRQGASEQYF TGTGCCAGCAGCCGACAGGGGGCCTCCGAGCAGTACTTC
TRBJ2-5 TRBD2 TRBV4-3 20 - CASSLWDSSGGLSIQETQYF TGCGCCAGCAGCCTATGGGACTCTAGCGGGGGTCTTTCGATTCAAGAGACCCAGTACTTC
TRBJ2-7 - TRBV7-9 15 once CASSSSSAGAHEQYF TGTGCCAGCAGCTCCTCATCGGCGGGGGCTCACGAGCAGTACTTC
TRBJ1-3 - TRBV7-6 15 - CASSPGSNPLNTIYF TGTGCCAGCAGCCCAGGGTCAAACCCCTTAAACACCATATATTTT
TRBJ2-1 - TRBV5-6 15 few CASSLTAAIHNEQFF TGTGCCAGCAGCTTGACAGCCGCAATTCACAATGAGCAGTTCTTC
TRBJ2-3 TRBD1 TRBV30 17 few CAWSESGTGSFTDTQYF TGTGCCTGGAGTGAATCCGGGACAGGGTCGTTCACAGATACGCAGTATTTT
TRBJ2-1 - TRBV4-3 16 - CASSQGLARSYNEQFF TGCGCCAGCAGCCAAGGGTTGGCCCGCTCCTACAATGAGCAGTTCTTC
TRBJ1-6 - TRBV19 12 - CASRTGWSPLHF TGTGCCAGTAGAACAGGCTGGTCACCCCTCCACTTT
TRBJ2-2 - TRBV29-1 15 - CSVEPTGTNTGELFF TGCAGCGTTGAACCGACAGGCACGAACACCGGGGAGCTGTTTTTT
TRBJ2-5 TRBD2 TRBV5-1 15 - CASSSYTGLQETQYF TGCGCCAGCAGCTCCTACACGGGACTACAAGAGACCCAGTACTTC
TRBJ2-3 - TRBV5-4 15 - CASSLVFRDTDTQYF TGTGCCAGCAGCTTGGTTTTCAGGGACACAGATACGCAGTATTTT
TRBJ2-2 - TRBV9 15 - CASSVGQPFTGELFF TGTGCCAGCAGCGTAGGACAGCCATTCACCGGGGAGCTGTTTTTT
TRBJ1-2 TRBD1 TRBV7-8 18 once CASSQINRGSRQNYGYTF TGTGCCAGCAGCCAAATTAACAGGGGGAGCCGACAGAACTATGGCTACACCTTC
TRBJ1-5 TRBD1 TRBV2 13 few CASGGQSNQPQHF TGTGCCAGCGGGGGACAGAGCAATCAGCCCCAGCATTTT
TRBJ2-1 TRBD2 TRBV5-4 15 - CASSFGIGEGNEQFF TGTGCCAGCAGCTTTGGCATTGGGGAGGGCAATGAGCAGTTCTTC
TRBJ2-2 - TRBV18 16 few CASSKETPPATGELFF TGTGCCAGCTCCAAGGAGACCCCTCCGGCCACCGGGGAGCTGTTTTTT
TRBJ2-1 TRBD1 TRBV2 23 - CASSEALLTGTGLAGALYNEQFF TGTGCCAGCAGTGAAGCGCTTCTTACAGGGACAGGGTTGGCGGGGGCCCTTTACAATGAGCAGTTCTTC
TRBJ1-5 - TRBV30 15 few CAWTEGVLSNQPQHF TGTGCCTGGACCGAAGGAGTCCTGAGCAATCAGCCCCAGCATTTT
TRBJ1-2 TRBD1 TRBV19 17 once CASSMFIGTGGDYGYTF TGTGCCAGTAGTATGTTCATTGGGACAGGGGGTGACTATGGCTACACCTTC
TRBJ2-1 TRBD2 TRBV9 16 - CASSVVGSGGAGEQFF TGTGCCAGCAGCGTAGTTGGTAGCGGGGGGGCCGGGGAGCAGTTCTTC
TRBJ2-7 TRBD1 TRBV7-9 14 - CASSDRDSPYEQYF TGTGCCAGCAGCGACAGGGACAGTCCCTACGAGCAGTACTTC
TRBJ2-7 TRBD2 TRBV6-1 16 - CASSGLGLAGIYEQYF TGTGCCAGCAGTGGTCTCGGACTAGCGGGGATCTACGAGCAGTACTTC
TRBJ1-2 TRBD1 TRBV19 16 - CASSETDGTALYGYTF TGTGCCAGTAGTGAAACGGACGGGACAGCGCTCTATGGCTACACCTTC
TRBJ2-2 TRBD2 TRBV7-8 18 few CASSLGLAGAGYTGELFF TGTGCCAGCAGCTTAGGACTAGCGGGGGCGGGATACACCGGGGAGCTGTTTTTT
TRBJ1-2 TRBD1 TRBV6-1 14 - CASSLSGGGYGYTF TGTGCCAGCAGTTTATCAGGGGGCGGGTATGGCTACACCTTC
TRBJ1-5 - TRBV2 13 - CASRGRRDQPQHF TGTGCCAGCAGGGGACGGAGGGATCAGCCCCAGCATTTT
TRBJ2-5 - TRBV14 13 - CASSQRQKETQYF TGTGCCAGCAGCCAAAGACAGAAAGAGACCCAGTACTTC
TRBJ1-4 - TRBV30 13 - CAWTSQPNEKLFF TGTGCCTGGACGTCACAGCCTAATGAAAAACTGTTTTTT
TRBJ2-7 TRBD1 TRBV11-2 14 - CASSLIQGAWEQYF TGTGCCAGCAGCTTAATTCAGGGGGCTTGGGAGCAGTACTTC
TRBJ2-6 TRBD1 TRBV18 17 - CASSPRTGGSGANVLTF TGTGCCAGCTCACCCCGGACAGGGGGCTCTGGGGCCAACGTCCTGACTTTC
TRBJ2-2 - TRBV19 15 - CASYGRGRNTGELFF TGTGCCAGTTACGGACGGGGAAGGAACACCGGGGAGCTGTTTTTT
TRBJ2-3 - TRBV19 12 few CASSLGQDTQYF TGTGCCAGTAGTCTGGGGCAAGATACGCAGTATTTT
TRBJ1-5 - TRBV7-2 15 - CASSLVQGSNQPQHF TGTGCCAGCAGCCTGGTTCAGGGTAGCAATCAGCCCCAGCATTTT
TRBJ2-5 TRBD2 TRBV6-5 13 - CASSRAGQETQYF TGTGCCAGCAGTAGAGCGGGGCAAGAGACCCAGTACTTC
TRBJ2-2 - TRBV30 13 - CAWSVVATGELFF TGTGCCTGGAGTGTGGTGGCCACCGGGGAGCTGTTTTTT
TRBJ1-1 - TRBV25-1 16 - CASSDSRGLMNTEAFF TGTGCCAGCAGTGACTCCAGGGGCCTCATGAACACTGAAGCTTTCTTT
TRBJ1-5 - TRBV5-6 15 - CASSLGPRGYQPQHF TGTGCCAGCAGCTTGGGACCCAGGGGCTATCAGCCCCAGCATTTT
TRBJ2-5 - TRBV30 13 - CAWSRALRETQYF TGTGCCTGGAGCAGGGCCCTTCGGGAGACCCAGTACTTC
TRBJ2-3 - TRBV2 11 few CASSSRDTQYF TGTGCCAGCAGCTCCAGAGATACGCAGTATTTT
TRBJ2-3 TRBD2 TRBV6-6 15 once CASKGTNGGADTQYF TGTGCCAGCAAAGGGACGAACGGGGGGGCAGATACGCAGTATTTT
TRBJ1-5 TRBD1 TRBV18 14 - CASSPRPGGQPQHF TGTGCCAGCTCACCCCGCCCAGGGGGCCAGCCCCAGCATTTT
TRBJ2-7 - TRBV6-1 15 - CASSENPRGWYEQYF TGTGCCAGCAGTGAAAACCCCCGGGGGTGGTACGAGCAGTACTTC
TRBJ1-1 TRBD1 TRBV5-1 12 - CASSFETGGAFF TGCGCCAGCAGCTTTGAAACAGGGGGAGCTTTCTTT
TRBJ2-3 - TRBV6-4 17 - CASSDQTSRDYSDTQYF TGTGCCAGCAGTGACCAAACCTCTAGAGATTATTCAGATACGCAGTATTTT
TRBJ2-7 - TRBV27 16 - CASSLGAIRSSYEQYF TGTGCCAGCAGTCTAGGCGCTATAAGGAGCTCCTACGAGCAGTACTTC
TRBJ2-7 - TRBV12-2 17 - CASRLVRAGQLAYEQYF TGTGCAAGTCGCTTAGTAAGGGCGGGACAGCTCGCCTACGAGCAGTACTTC
TRBJ2-3 TRBD1 TRBV2 13 - CASRTGATDTQYF TGTGCCAGCAGGACAGGGGCCACAGATACGCAGTATTTT
TRBJ1-1 - TRBV15 11 - CALPGSTEAFF TGTGCCCTGCCGGGGAGCACTGAAGCTTTCTTT